The T cell receptor beta chain described here comes from a study of shared clonotypes between healthy human individuals. Study-wide context: A couple of female and a few male donors aged 18 to 49 were enrolled.

Data came from immunoSEQ multiplex PCR; TCRdb stores just in-frame clones and leaves some out. The table records some 2.1 million clones, 80% to 95% of them present only once. Findings and caveats of the study: Sequencing depth was a factor that was expected to affect clonotype sharing among donors.

The naive CD8 fraction comprised CD45RO-negative cells positively selected for CCR7 and excluded terminally differentiated effector memory CD45RA+ cells. The ends were cut back, 1 base at V and 0 bases at J, with 6 bases in the middle. Germline CDR1 MGHRA, CDR2 YSYEKL. The CDR3 length is 14 residues. As for this clone: Its antigen is still unknown. Other DNA sequences of this sample code for an identical CDR3.

Sequenced sample: naive CD8+ T cells from PBMCs. This receptor was taken from a man between 18 and 35 years old in good health. Some clones in this sample may be carry-over from other donors' samples. V and J are TRBV4-1 and TRBJ1-1; D ambiguous. CDR3 in amino acids: CASSQVNMNTEAFF. DNA for the CDR3: TGCGCCAGCAGCCAAGTGAACATGAACACTGAAGCTTTCTTT.